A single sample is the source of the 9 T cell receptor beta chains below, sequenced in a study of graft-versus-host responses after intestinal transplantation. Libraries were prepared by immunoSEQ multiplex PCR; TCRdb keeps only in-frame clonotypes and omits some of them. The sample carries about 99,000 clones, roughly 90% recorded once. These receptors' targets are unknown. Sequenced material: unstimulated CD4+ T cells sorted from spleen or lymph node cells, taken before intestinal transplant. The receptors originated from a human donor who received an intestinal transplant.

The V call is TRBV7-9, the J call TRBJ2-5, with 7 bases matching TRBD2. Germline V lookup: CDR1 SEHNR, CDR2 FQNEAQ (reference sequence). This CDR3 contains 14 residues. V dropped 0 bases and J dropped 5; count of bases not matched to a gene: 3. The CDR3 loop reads CASSLAGGPETQYF. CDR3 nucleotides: TGTGCCAGCAGCTTAGCGGGAGGGCCGGAGACCCAGTACTTC.

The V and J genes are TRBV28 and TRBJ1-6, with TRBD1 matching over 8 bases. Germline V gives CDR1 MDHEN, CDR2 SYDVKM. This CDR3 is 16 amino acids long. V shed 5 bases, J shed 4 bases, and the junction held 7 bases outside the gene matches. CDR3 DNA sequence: TGTGCCAGCAGTGGCCGTGACAGGGGTTATAATTCACCCCTCCACTTT. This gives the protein CASSGRDRGYNSPLHF.

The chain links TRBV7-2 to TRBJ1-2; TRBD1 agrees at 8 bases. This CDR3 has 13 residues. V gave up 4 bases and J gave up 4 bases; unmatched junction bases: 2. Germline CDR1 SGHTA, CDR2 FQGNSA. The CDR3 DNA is TGTGCCAGCAGCTCGACAGGGGTCTATGGCTACACCTTC. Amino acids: CASSSTGVYGYTF. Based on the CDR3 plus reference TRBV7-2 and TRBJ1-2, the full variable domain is GAGVSQSPSNKVTEKGKDVELRCDPISGHTALYWYRQSLGQGLEFLIYFQGNSAPDKSGLPSDRFSAERTGGSVSTLTIQRTQQEDSAVYLCASSSTGVYGYTFGSGTRLTVV.

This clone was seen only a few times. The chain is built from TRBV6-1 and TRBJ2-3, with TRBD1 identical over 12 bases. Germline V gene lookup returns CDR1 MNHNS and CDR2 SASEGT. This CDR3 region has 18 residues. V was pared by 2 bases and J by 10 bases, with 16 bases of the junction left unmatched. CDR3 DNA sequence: TGTGCCAGCAGTGAAAGGGACAGGGGGCGCAGGCAGGACGGAGCGCAGTATTTT. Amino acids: CASSERDRGRRQDGAQYF.

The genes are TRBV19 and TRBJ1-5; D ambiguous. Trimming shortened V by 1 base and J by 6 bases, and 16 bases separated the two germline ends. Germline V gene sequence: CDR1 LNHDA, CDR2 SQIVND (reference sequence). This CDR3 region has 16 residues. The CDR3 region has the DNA TGTGCCAGTAGTATAGTAGGCGGCAGCCTGGGTCAGCCCCAGCATTTT. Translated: CASSIVGGSLGQPQHF.

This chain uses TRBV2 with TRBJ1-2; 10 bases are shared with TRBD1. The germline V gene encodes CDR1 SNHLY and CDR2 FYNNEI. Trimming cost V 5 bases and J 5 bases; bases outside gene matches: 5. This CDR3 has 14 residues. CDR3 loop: CASSQDRGWYGYTF. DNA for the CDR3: TGTGCCAGCAGTCAGGACAGGGGGTGGTATGGCTACACCTTC.

CDR3 sequence (DNA): TGTGCCAGCAGCCGCGTAGGGCTACCCCAAGAGACCCAGTACTTC. Translation: CASSRVGLPQETQYF. The rearrangement joins TRBV7-3 to TRBJ2-5, with unresolved D. Per the germline V gene, CDR1 is SGHTA and CDR2 is FQGTGA. This CDR3 region has 15 residues. V lost 5 bases and J lost 1, with 14 bases in between.

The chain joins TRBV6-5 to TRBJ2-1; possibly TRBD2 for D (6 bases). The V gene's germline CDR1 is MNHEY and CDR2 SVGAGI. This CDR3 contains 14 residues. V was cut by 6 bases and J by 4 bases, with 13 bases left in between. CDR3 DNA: TGTGCCAGCAGACTCCGGGAGAGGTACAATGAGCAGTTCTTC. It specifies CASRLRERYNEQFF.

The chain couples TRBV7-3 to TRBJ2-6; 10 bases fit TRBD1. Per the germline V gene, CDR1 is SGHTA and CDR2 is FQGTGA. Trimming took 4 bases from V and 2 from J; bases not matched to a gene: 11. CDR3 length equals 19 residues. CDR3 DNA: TGTGCCAGCAGCTCAGCTGGGTGGGACAGGGGACCTGGGGCCAACGTCCTGACTTTC. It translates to CASSSAGWDRGPGANVLTF.